Listed below are T cell receptor beta chains from one sample, sequenced in a study of blood T cells in healthy people across ages. MiXCR was run by TCRdb on the 5' RACE reads, yielding one entry per CDR3 protein. The table includes roughly 730,000 distinct CDR3 sequences, around three fifths detected once. Sequenced: blood. Receptors originate from a man in his forties in good health. The CDR3 runs from the conserved cysteine through the conserved F or W. D genes are given only for firm matches. Some rows mark clone size as missing; the rest say once, few, many or name a class of expanded clone.

once | TRBJ2-5 | TRBD1 | TRBV5-1 | CASSLEGDRVVQETQYF | TGCGCCAGCAGCTTGGAAGGAGACAGGGTCGTACAAGAGACCCAGTACTTC
. | TRBJ1-1 | . | TRBV3-1 | CASSQAGGASLGAFF | TGTGCCAGCAGCCAAGCCGGGGGCGCTTCGTTGGGAGCTTTCTTT
few | TRBJ1-6 | TRBD1 | TRBV20-1 | CSARFTGANNSPLHF | TGCAGTGCTAGGTTTACAGGGGCGAATAATTCACCCCTCCACTTT
. | TRBJ2-3 | . | TRBV4-3 | CASSQEPPADTQYF | TGCGCCAGCAGCCAAGAGCCCCCTGCGGATACGCAGTATTTT
. | TRBJ2-5 | . | TRBV6-2/TRBV6-3 | CASSMTGNNEQYF | TGTGCCAGCAGTATGACAGGAAACAATGAGCAGTACTTC
. | TRBJ1-2 | . | TRBV20-1 | CSARFGDYGYTF | TGCAGTGCTAGGTTTGGGGACTATGGCTACACCTTC
. | TRBJ2-5 | . | TRBV20-1 | CSAEGVYNEQYF | TGCAGTGCCGAAGGAGTCTACAATGAGCAGTACTTC
few | TRBJ2-5 | . | TRBV10-3 | CAIRTGSGSSETQYF | TGTGCCATCAGGACCGGGTCGGGATCTTCAGAGACCCAGTACTTC
. | TRBJ2-7 | TRBD2 | TRBV27 | CASSLGLAGPHYEQYF | TGTGCCAGCAGTTTAGGACTAGCGGGTCCTCACTACGAGCAGTACTTC
. | TRBJ2-1 | . | TRBV5-4 | CASGLSASAYNEQFF | TGTGCCAGCGGGTTATCAGCCAGCGCCTACAATGAGCAGTTCTTC
many | TRBJ2-7 | TRBD2 | TRBV20-1 | CSASTSGSSNEQYF | TGCAGTGCTTCCACTAGCGGGAGTTCCAATGAGCAGTACTTC
. | TRBJ2-1 | TRBD2 | TRBV4-3 | CASSQVARDYNLGEEQFF | TGCGCCAGCAGCCAAGTAGCCCGGGACTACAACCTCGGGGAAGAGCAGTTCTTC
. | TRBJ1-5 | . | TRBV6-2/TRBV6-3 | CASNPETHYQPQHF | TGTGCCAGCAATCCCGAGACACATTATCAGCCCCAGCATTTT
. | TRBJ2-4 | . | TRBV7-6 | CASSSDGLVKNIQYF | TGTGCCAGCAGCTCTGACGGGTTAGTCAAAAACATTCAGTACTTC
. | TRBJ2-3 | . | TRBV20-1 | CSAPGLGTQYF | TGCAGTGCTCCTGGACTTGGTACGCAGTATTTT
few | TRBJ2-1 | . | TRBV2 | CASSRSASYNEQFF | TGTGCCAGCAGTCGCAGCGCCTCCTACAATGAGCAGTTCTTC
. | TRBJ2-7 | . | TRBV28 | CASSFWGSEQYF | TGTGCCAGCAGTTTTTGGGGATCCGAGCAGTACTTC
. | TRBJ2-3 | . | TRBV27 | CASSSGGRRGTDTQYF | TGTGCCAGCAGTTCTGGGGGTCGCAGGGGAACAGATACGCAGTATTTT
. | TRBJ2-7 | TRBD2 | TRBV29-1 | CSVGFQASGRAIYEQYF | TGCAGCGTTGGCTTCCAGGCTAGCGGGAGGGCAATCTACGAGCAGTACTTC
. | TRBJ2-5 | . | TRBV9 | CASSVDGLGQTTSKETQYF | TGTGCCAGCAGCGTAGATGGGCTCGGGCAGACGACAAGCAAAGAGACCCAGTACTTC
. | TRBJ2-7 | . | TRBV7-2 | CASSLASRGAASYEQYF | TGTGCCAGCAGCTTAGCGAGTAGGGGGGCTGCCTCCTACGAGCAGTACTTC
. | TRBJ1-2 | . | TRBV6-2/TRBV6-3 | CASSTDYGYTF | TGTGCCAGCAGCACTGACTATGGCTACACCTTC
few | TRBJ1-2 | . | TRBV28 | CASKLGIGGYTF | TGTGCCAGCAAACTAGGTATCGGTGGCTACACCTTC
once | TRBJ2-1 | TRBD2 | TRBV29-1 | CSVVGLAGGYNEQFF | TGCAGCGTTGTTGGACTAGCGGGAGGTTACAATGAGCAGTTCTTC
few | TRBJ2-5 | . | TRBV7-2 | CASSLHFRETQYF | TGTGCCAGCAGCCTCCATTTCCGGGAGACCCAGTACTTC
. | TRBJ1-2 | TRBD1 | TRBV12-3/TRBV12-4 | CASSESGTVNYGYTF | TGTGCCAGCAGTGAGAGCGGGACAGTCAACTATGGCTACACCTTC
few | TRBJ2-5 | TRBD1 | TRBV20-1 | CSAKYSTRGQETQYF | TGCAGTGCTAAGTATTCCACCAGGGGGCAAGAGACCCAGTACTTC
once | TRBJ2-1 | . | TRBV20-1 | CSASRRGTEQFF | TGCAGTGCTAGTAGAAGGGGGACGGAGCAGTTCTTC
few | TRBJ2-7 | TRBD2 | TRBV4-3 | CASSQDGWDYSYEQYF | TGCGCCAGCAGCCAAGATGGTTGGGACTACTCCTACGAGCAGTACTTC